The 5 T cell receptor beta chains presented below share a single source sample, sequenced in a study of blood T cell repertoires in COVID-19. Assay used: immunoSEQ multiplex PCR; TCRdb lists only in-frame clones, some missing. The sample shows approximately 150,000 clones, about four fifths of them seen only once. Sequencing was performed on peripheral blood. The receptors derive from a man younger than 40 with COVID-19, enrolled during active disease.

V gene TRBV30 combines with J gene TRBJ2-5, with TRBD2 as a possible D gene (5 bases). V shed 0 bases and J shed 5 bases, with 16 bases lying between them. Germline loops: CDR1 GTSNPN, CDR2 SVGIG (reference sequence). This CDR3 is built from 15 residues. The CDR3 DNA sequence: TGTGCCTGGAGTGTATGGCGGGCCCTGGAGGAGACCCAGTACTTC. Its translation is CAWSVWRALEETQYF.

The rearrangement uses TRBV27 and TRBJ1-2; D uncertain. Trimming shortened V by 5 bases and J by 8 bases, and 18 bases separated the two germline ends. CDR1 is MNHEY and CDR2 is SMNVEV in the germline V gene (reference sequence). The CDR3 contains 14 residues. CDR3: CASSLRESTRGYTF. The CDR3 nucleotides read TGTGCCAGCAGTCTCCGGGAGAGCACGCGGGGCTACACCTTC.

The chain couples TRBV11-2 to TRBJ2-1, with D perhaps matching TRBD2 (5 bases). Deletions cut 3 bases from V and 0 bases from J, with 9 bases between. Germline assignment: CDR1 SGHAT and CDR2 FQNNGV. There are 15 residues in the CDR3. CDR3: CASSLSGGSYNEQFF. In DNA, the CDR3 is TGTGCCAGCAGCTTGAGCGGCGGCTCCTACAATGAGCAGTTCTTC. Based on the CDR3 plus reference TRBV11-2 and TRBJ2-1, the full variable domain is EAGVAQSPRYKIIEKRQSVAFWCNPISGHATLYWYQQILGQGPKLLIQFQNNGVVDDSQLPKDRFSAERLKGVDSTLKIQPAKLEDSAVYLCASSLSGGSYNEQFFGPGTRLTVL.

The chain has TRBV6-5 and TRBJ2-3, with TRBD1 as a possible D gene (5 bases). Trimming took off 5 bases at V and 4 bases at J, with 13 bases between the two ends. Germline V gene lookup returns CDR1 MNHEY and CDR2 SVGAGI. The CDR3 runs 14 residues. For the CDR3, the DNA is TGTGCCAGCAGTCGCCGGACATCCCCAGATACGCAGTATTTT. Encoded protein: CASSRRTSPDTQYF.

This chain connects TRBV5-1 to TRBJ2-5; 8 nucleotides match TRBD1. This CDR3 contains 15 residues. Unmatched junction bases numbered 7, after V lost 1 base and J lost 5 bases. Germline V gives CDR1 SGHRS, CDR2 YFSETQ. The CDR3 DNA follows: TGCGCCAGCAGCTTGAGGACAGGGCTTTTGGAGACCCAGTACTTC. Translated, it gives CASSLRTGLLETQYF. Drawing the rest from reference TRBV5-1 and TRBJ2-5, the complete variable domain is KAGVTQTPRYLIKTRGQQVTLSCSPISGHRSVSWYQQTPGQGLQFLFEYFSETQRNKGNFPGRFSGRQFSNSRSEMNVSTLELGDSALYLCASSLRTGLLETQYFGPGTRLLVL.